This TCR beta chain was retrieved from a study of blood T cell repertoires in COVID-19. Libraries were prepared by immunoSEQ multiplex PCR; TCRdb keeps only in-frame clonotypes and omits some of them. This sample has around 390,000 clones, with approximately 90% found just once. V lost 5 bases to trimming and J lost 3 bases, with 7 bases between them. The CDR3 totals 11 residues. Per the germline V gene, CDR1 is DFQATT and CDR2 is SNEGSKA (reference sequence). Sequences were obtained from PBMCs or T cells enriched from blood (not recorded which). The chain uses TRBV20-1 and TRBJ1-1; D gene unclear. The origin of this receptor is a woman aged 45-65 years who had recovered from COVID-19. The CDR3 sequence: CSAAEYTEAFF. The CDR3 DNA follows: TGCAGTGCTGCTGAGTACACTGAAGCTTTCTTT.